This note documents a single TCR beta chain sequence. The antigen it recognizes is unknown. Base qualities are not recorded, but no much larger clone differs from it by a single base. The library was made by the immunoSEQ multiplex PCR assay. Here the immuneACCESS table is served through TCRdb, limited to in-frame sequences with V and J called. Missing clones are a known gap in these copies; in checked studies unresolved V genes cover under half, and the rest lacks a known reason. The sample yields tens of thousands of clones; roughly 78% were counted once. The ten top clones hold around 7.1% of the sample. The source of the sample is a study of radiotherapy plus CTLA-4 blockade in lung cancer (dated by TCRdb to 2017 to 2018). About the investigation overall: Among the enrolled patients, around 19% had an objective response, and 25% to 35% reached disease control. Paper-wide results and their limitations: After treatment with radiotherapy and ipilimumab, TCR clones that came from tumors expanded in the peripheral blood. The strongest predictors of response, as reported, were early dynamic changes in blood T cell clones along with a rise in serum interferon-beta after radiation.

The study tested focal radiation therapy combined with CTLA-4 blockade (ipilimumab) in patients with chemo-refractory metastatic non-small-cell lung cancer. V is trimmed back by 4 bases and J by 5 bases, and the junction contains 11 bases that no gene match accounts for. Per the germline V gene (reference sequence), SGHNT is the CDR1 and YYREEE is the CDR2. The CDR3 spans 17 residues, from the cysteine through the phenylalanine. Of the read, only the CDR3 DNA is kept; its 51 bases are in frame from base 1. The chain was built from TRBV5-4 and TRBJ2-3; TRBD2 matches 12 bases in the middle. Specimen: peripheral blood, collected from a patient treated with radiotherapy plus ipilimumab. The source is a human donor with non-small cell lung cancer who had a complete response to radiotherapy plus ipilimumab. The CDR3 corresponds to CASSPSLAGGARDTQYF. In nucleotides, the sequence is TGTGCCAGCAGCCCCTCACTAGCGGGAGGAGCAAGAGATACGCAGTATTTT. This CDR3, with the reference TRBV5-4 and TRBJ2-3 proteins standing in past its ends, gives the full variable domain ETGVTQSPTHLIKTRGQQVTLRCSSQSGHNTVSWYQQALGQGPQFIFQYYREEENGRGNFPPRFSGLQFPNYSSELNVNALELDDSALYLCASSPSLAGGARDTQYFGPGTRLTVL.